The present T cell receptor (beta chain) was sequenced within a study of T cells after posttransplantation cyclophosphamide listed by TCRdb under 2016. Notes on the research overall: T cell repertoire reconstitution was tracked by TRB sequencing after myeloablative bone marrow transplantation in which posttransplantation cyclophosphamide was used as GVHD prophylaxis. Samples from around 40 PTCy-treated patients and 15 to 20 related bone marrow donors of those patients were subjected to antigen receptor sequencing. Public TRB sequences were searched against a database of over 3,600 sequences associated with responses to pathogens, tumor antigens, self-antigens and alloantigens. TRB sequencing was performed on blood from all 35 or so PTCy patients with 1-year posttransplant specimens. In 3 patients, up to roughly 3 additional blood samples taken between 2 and 5.2 years after transplant also underwent TRB sequencing, as did pretransplant blood from several patients. Because TRA and TRB clonality correlated tightly in about 9 samples, the subsequent TCR analyses were limited to TRB only.

Viable CD3+CD4+ or CD3+CD8+ cells that were CCR7+CD45RA+CD45RO-CD95-CD27+CD28+ were defined as naive T cells. Peripheral blood samples were provided by related bone marrow donors on the day of marrow donation. Mononuclear cells from peripheral blood and bone marrow were separated by Ficoll-Hypaque density centrifugation and then cryopreserved. FACS on a FACSAria II was used to sort CD4+ and CD8+ T cells, including the naive and memory subsets. Based on the germline V gene, the CDR1 and CDR2 sequences are SGHDT and YYEEEE. Spanning cysteine to phenylalanine, the CDR3 consists of 14 amino acids. The read is trimmed to its CDR3 DNA, 42 bases read in frame from base 1. V is cut by 3 bases and J by 4 bases, and the space between the germline ends is 13 bases. Results and caveats for the whole study, not just this receptor: The TRB repertoires of T cells infiltrating skin or GI tract showed only limited overlap with the TRB repertoires of T cells in blood. Across roughly 49 patients, TRB clonality was highly associated with recipient CMV seropositivity and CMV reactivation, and diversity in PTCy patients was similar to diversity in CNI/methotrexate controls. At 1-2 months, donor-recipient similarity was low but rose over the first year, and the later blood repertoires were often dominated by donor CD8+ memory clones.

Regarding this clone: What this receptor recognizes is not known. No qualities accompany the bases; no much larger clone lies one base away.

Genomic DNA was used for TRB sequencing, which was performed with the immunoSEQ assay at survey resolution or with the hsTCRB kit. The paper's processing steps were these. Initial read processing used immunoSEQ software, and repertoire analyses used the LymphoSeq R package. Clonality was computed as 1 minus normalized Shannon entropy, and a Gini coefficient was also calculated for each TRB dataset. To infer phenotypes in unsorted samples, TRB sequences from sorted subsets of the recipient or donor were mapped onto the unsorted samples of the same recipient. TCRdb took this table from immuneACCESS and kept in-frame rearrangements with V and J called. Such tables lack part of the clones; where checked against another copy, unresolved V genes explain under half of the gap, and the rest is unexplained. V and J calls and clone size are those listed in that table; D and trimming were worked out from the DNA. The table for this sample lists approximately 15,000 clones; 90% to 95% of them were counted only once. The top ten clonotypes cover 0.27% of the sample.

Here the chain combines TRBV5-6 and TRBJ1-2; possibly the D gene is TRBD1, per 5 matching bases. The sample was naive CD4+ T cells sorted from blood. The source of this sequence is a woman aged 50 to 65 in good health and a related stem cell transplant donor. The nucleotide sequence is given as TGTGCCAGCAGCTCAGGGCCAACGGGCTATGGCTACACCTTC. This translates into CASSSGPTGYGYTF.